The 32 T cell receptor beta chains below were found in one sample sequenced in a study of molecular identifiers for immune sequencing clone quantification. TCRdb passed the PCR reads through MiXCR, listing each CDR3 protein once. The table has 90,000 or so distinct CDR3 sequences, around 27% seen once; the top ten hold roughly 0.76%. Input material: naive CD8+ T cells from blood, with Jurkat cell RNA spiked in. Indicated subset: FACS-sorted CD8+CD4-CCR7+CD45RA+ naive T cells. Source of these receptors: a human donor in good health. Some libraries in this study had Jurkat cell RNA spiked in.

This clonotype turned up a few times. The CDR3 spells CASISGGSYEQYF. CDR3 nucleotides: TGTGCCAGCATTTCAGGTGGGTCCTACGAGCAGTACTTC. The chain combines TRBV6-2 or TRBV6-3 with TRBJ2-7, with D hard to call. The CDR3 consists of 13 residues. Per the germline V gene, CDR1 is MNHEY and CDR2 is SVGEGT. V lost 7 bases and J lost 1, with 11 bases in between.

The table lists this clonotype with a few counts. The chain recombines TRBV11-3 with TRBJ2-5; D is unresolved. The germline CDR1 and CDR2 sequences are SGHNT and YENEEA. The CDR3 has 15 amino acids. Trimming removed 5 bases from V and 0 bases from J, with 13 bases in between. CDR3 coding DNA: TGTGCCAGCAGCCCCGGACCCGGTTACCAAGAGACCCAGTACTTC. Its protein is CASSPGPGYQETQYF. The full variable domain, with the rest looked up from reference TRBV11-3 and TRBJ2-5, is EAGVVQSPRYKIIEKKQPVAFWCNPISGHNTLYWYLQNLGQGPELLIRYENEEAVDDSQLPKDRFSAERLKGVDSTLKIQPAELGDSAVYLCASSPGPGYQETQYFGPGTRLLVL.

This clonotype was counted at least ten times. CDR3 residues: CASSPAQGSGANVLTF. DNA for the CDR3: TGCGCCAGCAGCCCCGCTCAGGGATCTGGGGCCAACGTCCTGACTTTC. The chain is built from TRBV4-3 and TRBJ2-6; D is perhaps TRBD1 (5 bases). Germline V gene lookup returns CDR1 LGHNA and CDR2 YSLEER. The V and J ends lost 4 bases and 1 base respectively, with 11 bases between them. This CDR3 contains 16 residues.

Ten or more counts support this clonotype. The V gene is TRBV4-1, the J gene TRBJ1-1; D is possibly TRBD1 (6 bases). Germline CDR1 reads MGHRA; CDR2 reads YSYEKL. Trimming removed 0 bases at V and 3 bases at J, with 14 bases between. The CDR3 consists of 16 residues. CDR3 DNA sequence: TGCGCCAGCAGCCAAGAGGGGGGGCGCAGGGACACTGAAGCTTTCTTT. The encoded protein is CASSQEGGRRDTEAFF.

This clonotype came up a few times. The genes are TRBV20-1 and TRBJ2-2, with 9 bases fitting TRBD2. This CDR3 is built from 15 residues. Germline V lookup: CDR1 DFQATT, CDR2 SNEGSKA (reference sequence). The junction had 7 bases not matched to a gene; V was cut back by 3 bases and J by 5 bases. The CDR3 loop reads CSARGAGGSTGELFF. CDR3 nucleotides: TGCAGTGCTAGGGGAGCGGGAGGAAGTACCGGGGAGCTGTTTTTT.

This clonotype was seen more than once but under ten times. This sequence joins TRBV7-3 and TRBJ2-6; D call uncertain. The ends were cut back, 5 bases at V and 2 bases at J, with 7 bases in the middle. Germline loops: CDR1 SGHTA, CDR2 FQGTGA. CDR3 length: 14 residues. The CDR3 loop is CASSETAGANVLTF. In nucleotides, the CDR3 is TGTGCCAGCAGCGAGACGGCTGGGGCCAACGTCCTGACTTTC.

This clonotype was seen at least ten times. V and J are TRBV7-9 and TRBJ2-2; D remains unclear. V lost 3 bases to trimming and J lost 6 bases, with 2 bases between them. Looked up from germline, CDR1 is SEHNR and CDR2 is FQNEAQ (reference sequence). The CDR3 covers 11 residues. The CDR3 here is CASSFPGELFF. The CDR3 region has the DNA TGTGCCAGCAGCTTCCCCGGGGAGCTGTTTTTT.

The table lists this clonotype with a few counts. The chain uses TRBV13 and TRBJ2-3, with D possibly matching TRBD1 (6 bases). This CDR3 has 14 residues. Germline loops: CDR1 PRHDT, CDR2 FYEKMQ (reference sequence). The V and J ends lost 10 bases and 5 bases respectively, with 19 bases between them. The CDR3 DNA is TGTGCCACTATACAGGGAGTGGGTGAAGATACGCAGTATTTT. Translated: CATIQGVGEDTQYF.

This clonotype came up a few times. The gene calls are TRBV11-2 and TRBJ2-7, with D possibly called TRBD1 or TRBD2 (5 bases each). The CDR3 loop spans 13 amino acids. The V gene lost 3 bases and the J gene lost 1 base, with 7 bases spanning the gap. Germline-derived CDR1 and CDR2 are SGHAT and FQNNGV. CDR3 sequence: CASSFGGSYEQYF. DNA for the CDR3: TGTGCCAGCAGCTTTGGGGGTTCCTACGAGCAGTACTTC.

For the CDR3, the DNA is TGTGCCAGAGGGGGGATCACCGGGGAGCTGTTTTTT. Translated: CARGGITGELFF. The rearrangement uses TRBV12-3 or TRBV12-4 and TRBJ2-2; D possibly uses TRBD1 or TRBD2 (6 bases each). Trimming removed 9 bases at V and 4 bases at J, with 9 bases between. The CDR3 is 12 amino acids.

The sample holds many counts of this clonotype. The J gene is TRBJ2-3, the V gene TRBV7-9; D call uncertain. Germline CDR1 SEHNR, CDR2 FQNEAQ (reference sequence). Trimming took off 0 bases at V and 0 bases at J, with 7 bases between the two ends. The CDR3 contains 15 residues. CDR3 sequence reads: CASSLAGSSTDTQYF. CDR3 coding DNA: TGTGCCAGCAGCTTAGCCGGCAGCAGCACAGATACGCAGTATTTT.

V is TRBV27 and J is TRBJ1-4; tentative D call: TRBD1 (5 bases). Germline CDR1 and CDR2: MNHEY and SMNVEV (reference sequence). CDR3 length: 18 residues. Trimming took off 5 bases at V and 0 bases at J, with 19 bases between the two ends. The CDR3 sequence is CASSLLETRGATNEKLFF. The DNA of the CDR3 is TGTGCCAGCAGTCTCCTAGAGACAAGGGGCGCAACTAATGAAAAACTGTTTTTT.

This clonotype was observed a handful of times. Being one base from a much bigger clone, this may be a read error. The chain employs TRBV25-1 and TRBJ2-7, with D uncertain. The germline V and J ends were trimmed by 5 bases and 1 base, with 3 bases remaining between them. CDR3 length equals 11 residues. Germline CDR1 reads MGHDK; CDR2 reads SYGVNS. The CDR3 DNA reads TGTGCCAGCAGTAATTCCTACGAGCAGTACTTC. It specifies CASSNSYEQYF.

This clonotype has a handful of counts. The chain uses TRBV27 and TRBJ2-3; D is uncertain. Deletions cut 3 bases from V and 2 bases from J, with 18 bases between. Germline lookup yields CDR1 MNHEY and CDR2 SMNVEV (reference sequence). The CDR3 covers 17 residues. The CDR3 loop reads CASSFIGSRGATDTQYF. The CDR3 coding sequence is TGTGCCAGCAGTTTCATTGGCTCACGCGGTGCCACAGATACGCAGTATTTT.

In its sample, this clonotype was seen many times. The chain is built from TRBV14 and TRBJ2-3; weak D call: TRBD2 (5 bases). CDR1 SGHDN and CDR2 FVKESK come from the germline V gene. The length of the CDR3 is 15 residues. Trimming left V 4 bases short and J 4 bases short, with 15 bases between. The CDR3 DNA reads TGTGCCAGCAGCCGCGAGCGGCAGACCTCAGATACGCAGTATTTT. Its translation: CASSRERQTSDTQYF.

V and J are TRBV7-9 and TRBJ2-7; no clear D. V gave up 5 bases and J gave up 6 bases, with 11 bases separating them. CDR3 length: 12 amino acids. Per the germline V gene, CDR1 is SEHNR and CDR2 is FQNEAQ (reference sequence). CDR3 amino acids: CASSVDGREQYF. DNA of the CDR3: TGTGCCAGCAGCGTCGACGGCCGCGAGCAGTACTTC.

This clonotype was counted at least ten times. The rearrangement uses TRBV7-6 and TRBJ2-7; TRBD2 agrees at 9 bases. This CDR3 is built from 16 residues. CDR1 is SGHVS and CDR2 is FNYEAQ in the germline V gene. V gave up 5 bases and J gave up 1 base; unmatched junction bases: 9. CDR3 coding DNA: TGTGCCAGCAGCCCCCACCCTAGCGGGGCTTCCTACGAGCAGTACTTC. Translating it yields CASSPHPSGASYEQYF.

This clonotype was observed at least ten times. The chain is built from TRBV20-1 and TRBJ2-7; D is perhaps TRBD1 (5 bases). The CDR3 is 17 residues long. The V end was cut by 6 bases, the J end by 0 bases, with 24 bases between. Per the germline V gene, CDR1 is DFQATT and CDR2 is SNEGSKA (reference sequence). In DNA, the CDR3 is TGCAGTGCCACAAGCTTCGTGGGGCTGATCAGCTCCTACGAGCAGTACTTC. Its protein product is CSATSFVGLISSYEQYF.

This clonotype was seen repeatedly, ten times or more. This sequence joins TRBV5-6 and TRBJ1-5; D not certain. This CDR3 is built from 14 residues. Germline CDR1 SGHDT, CDR2 YYEEEE. Trimming removed 0 bases from V and 0 bases from J, with 4 bases in between. CDR3 protein: CASSLEGSNQPQHF. The DNA for the CDR3 is TGTGCCAGCAGCTTGGAGGGTAGCAATCAGCCCCAGCATTTT.

The gene calls are TRBV28 and TRBJ2-1, with 8 positions matching TRBD1. V was clipped by 10 bases and J by 9 bases; unmatched bases: 11. CDR3 length: 13 amino acids. In germline, CDR1 is MDHEN, CDR2 SYDVKM. The CDR3 sequence: CAIGQGLLGEQFF. The CDR3, as DNA: TGTGCCATAGGACAGGGACTGTTAGGTGAGCAGTTCTTC.

This clonotype was detected many times. The CDR3 sequence: CASSLGVLEQYF. CDR3 sequence (DNA): TGTGCCAGCAGCTTGGGTGTCCTCGAGCAGTACTTC. This chain links TRBV5-6 with TRBJ2-7; no reliable D call. Germline V gene data show CDR1 as SGHDT and CDR2 as YYEEEE. This CDR3 comprises 12 residues. V lost 0 bases, J lost 6 bases, and 7 bases lay in between.

The rearrangement joins TRBV6-6 to TRBJ2-7; the match to TRBD1 covers 8 bases. The V and J ends lost 3 bases and 5 bases, in that order; junction bases with no gene match: 6. The germline V gene encodes CDR1 MNHNY and CDR2 SVGAGI (reference sequence). This CDR3 is built from 14 residues. In DNA form, the CDR3 reads TGTGCCAGCAGTTATGGGGACAGGTCCCACGAGCAGTACTTC. Its translation: CASSYGDRSHEQYF.

Ten or more counts support this clonotype. J is TRBJ1-2 and V is TRBV12-3 or TRBV12-4; TRBD1 is a possible D gene (5 bases). CDR3 length equals 14 residues. Trimming removed 5 bases at V and 6 bases at J, with 16 bases between. The CDR3 loop is CASSPTWGVDGYTF. CDR3 coding DNA: TGTGCCAGCAGTCCAACCTGGGGCGTAGATGGCTACACCTTC.

This clonotype was observed at least ten times. CDR3 sequence (DNA): TGTGCCAGCAGCGAGGGGTCAGTGGCGCGGTCCTACGAGCAGTACTTC. As protein: CASSEGSVARSYEQYF. The V and J genes are TRBV12-3 or TRBV12-4 and TRBJ2-7; D possibly uses TRBD1 or TRBD2 (5 bases each). With 6 bases removed from V and 1 base from J, the gap between germline ends came to 19 bases. This CDR3 has 16 amino acids.

The genes are TRBV19 and TRBJ1-1; D not resolved. The germline CDR1 and CDR2 sequences are LNHDA and SQIVND (reference sequence). Trimming stripped 5 bases from V and 4 bases from J, with 11 bases between. The CDR3 is made up of 13 amino acids. The CDR3 DNA reads as TGTGCCAGTAGTCTCGGATTCCTCACTGAAGCTTTCTTT. It yields the protein CASSLGFLTEAFF.

There are many counts of this clonotype. V usage is TRBV20-1 and J usage is TRBJ2-7, with 7 positions matching TRBD1. V gave up 6 bases and J gave up 6 bases; unmatched junction bases: 5. Germline assignment: CDR1 DFQATT and CDR2 SNEGSKA (reference sequence). CDR3 length: 11 residues. The CDR3 DNA reads as TGCAGTGCAGGACAGGCGGGCGAGCAGTACTTC. Its translation: CSAGQAGEQYF.

Notes on this clonotype: Given a much more abundant clone one base away, this may be a read error. The V gene is TRBV4-2, the J gene TRBJ1-1, with no clear D. Germline CDR1 LGHNA, CDR2 YNFKEQ. The CDR3 is 14 residues long. CDR3 in DNA: TGTGCCAGCAGCAAAGAAAACGCCGGCACTGAAGCTTTCTTT. Amino acids: CASSKENAGTEAFF.

A few counts support this clonotype. This rearrangement joins TRBV2 to TRBJ2-2; D remains unclear. This CDR3 has 17 residues. Per the germline V gene, CDR1 is SNHLY and CDR2 is FYNNEI. The V end lost 0 bases, the J end lost 1 base, and 12 bases lay between the germline ends. The CDR3 spells CASSEALGNENTGELFF. In DNA form, the CDR3 reads TGTGCCAGCAGTGAAGCGCTTGGAAACGAGAACACCGGGGAGCTGTTTTTT.

At least ten counts were recorded for this clonotype. The chain employs TRBV13 and TRBJ2-3; tentatively, D is TRBD2 (5 bases). From germline, CDR1 is PRHDT and CDR2 FYEKMQ (reference sequence). CDR3 size: 16 residues. Deletions cut 5 bases from V and 3 bases from J, with 18 bases between. The CDR3 spells CASSPSLEDDTDTQYF. The CDR3 DNA reads TGTGCCAGCAGCCCTAGCTTGGAGGACGATACAGATACGCAGTATTTT.

This clonotype was detected a few times. This chain connects TRBV9 to TRBJ2-7; 7 bases are shared with TRBD2. CDR1 is SGDLS, CDR2 YYNGEE, per germline. J was trimmed by 5 bases and V by 1 base; bases with no gene match: 15. CDR3 length: 17 residues. The CDR3 region is CASSVSALAGVGDEQYF. For the CDR3, the DNA is TGTGCCAGCAGCGTATCGGCTCTGGCGGGAGTGGGTGACGAGCAGTACTTC. Variable domain in full (rest from reference TRBV9 and TRBJ2-7): DSGVTQTPKHLITATGQRVTLRCSPRSGDLSVYWYQQSLDQGLQFLIQYYNGEERAKGNILERFSAQQFPDLHSELNLSSLELGDSALYFCASSVSALAGVGDEQYFGPGTRLTVT.

This clonotype was recorded many times. V gene TRBV7-9 combines with J gene TRBJ2-2; perhaps TRBD1 as D (5 bases). CDR1 is SEHNR, CDR2 FQNEAQ, per germline (reference sequence). This CDR3 has 14 residues. V dropped 8 bases and J dropped 0 bases, with 10 bases sitting between them. The CDR3 nucleotides read TGTGCCAGCCGAGACAGTTCGAACACCGGGGAGCTGTTTTTT. This translates into CASRDSSNTGELFF. Drawing the rest from reference TRBV7-9 and TRBJ2-2, the complete variable domain is DTGVSQNPRHKITKRGQNVTFRCDPISEHNRLYWYRQTLGQGPEFLTYFQNEAQLEKSRLLSDRFSAERPKGSFSTLEIQRTEQGDSAMYLCASRDSSNTGELFFGEGSRLTVL.

This sequence joins TRBV29-1 and TRBJ2-1; the D gene is possibly TRBD2 (6 bases). The germline V gene encodes CDR1 SQVTM and CDR2 ANQGSEA. V gave up 7 bases and J gave up 0 bases, with 13 bases separating them. The CDR3 is 14 residues long. As DNA, the CDR3 is TGCAGCGGGTGGGACTCGAGCTCCTACAATGAGCAGTTCTTC. It yields the protein CSGWDSSSYNEQFF.